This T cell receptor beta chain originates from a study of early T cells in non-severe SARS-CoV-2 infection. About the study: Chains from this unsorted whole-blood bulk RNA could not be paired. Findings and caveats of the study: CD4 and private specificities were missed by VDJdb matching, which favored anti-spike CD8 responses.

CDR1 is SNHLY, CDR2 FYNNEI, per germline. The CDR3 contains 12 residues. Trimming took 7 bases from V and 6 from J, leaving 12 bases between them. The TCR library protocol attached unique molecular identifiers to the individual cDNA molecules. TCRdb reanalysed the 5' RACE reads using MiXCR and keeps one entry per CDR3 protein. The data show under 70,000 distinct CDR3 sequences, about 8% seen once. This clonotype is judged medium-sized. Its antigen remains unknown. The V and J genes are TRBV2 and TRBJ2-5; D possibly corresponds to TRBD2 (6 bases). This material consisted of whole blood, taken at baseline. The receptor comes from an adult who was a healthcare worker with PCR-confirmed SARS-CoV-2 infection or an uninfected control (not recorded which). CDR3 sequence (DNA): TGTGCCAGCATGTGGGCGGGACAGACCCAGTACTTC. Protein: CASMWAGQTQYF.